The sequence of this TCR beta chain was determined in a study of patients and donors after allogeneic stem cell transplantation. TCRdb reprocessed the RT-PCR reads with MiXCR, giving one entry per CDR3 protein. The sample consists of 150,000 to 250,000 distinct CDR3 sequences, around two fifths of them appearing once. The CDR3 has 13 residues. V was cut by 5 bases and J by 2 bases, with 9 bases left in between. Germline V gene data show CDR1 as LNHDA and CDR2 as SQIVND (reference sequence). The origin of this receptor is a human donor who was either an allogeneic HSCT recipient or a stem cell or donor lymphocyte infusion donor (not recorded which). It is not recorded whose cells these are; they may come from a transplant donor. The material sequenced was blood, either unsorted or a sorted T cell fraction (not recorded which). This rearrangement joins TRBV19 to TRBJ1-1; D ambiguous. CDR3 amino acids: CASSWRHNTEAFF. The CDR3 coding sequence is TGTGCCAGTAGTTGGAGACATAACACTGAAGCTTTCTTT.